This TCR beta chain was sequenced in a study of blood T cells in healthy people across ages. The trim removed 5 bases at V and 0 bases at J, leaving 3 bases unmatched. In germline, CDR1 is DFQATT, CDR2 SNEGSKA (reference sequence). The CDR3 has 13 residues. A second PCR of 7 to 11 cycles used a sample-barcoded 5' primer and a J-beta primer mix. TCRdb re-called the 5' RACE reads through MiXCR, storing one row per CDR3 protein. Among about 1.8 million distinct CDR3 sequences listed, roughly 50% were seen once. The sample taken for sequencing was blood. This receptor was taken from a woman aged 40 to 55 in good health. The chain joins TRBV20-1 to TRBJ2-7; TRBD1 matches at 8 bases. CDR3 region: CSAYTGGSYEQYF. The CDR3 region has the DNA TGCAGTGCTTATACAGGGGGCTCCTACGAGCAGTACTTC.